This T cell receptor beta chain was obtained from a study of blood T cell repertoires in COVID-19. Study-wide context: Sites in the United States, Italy and Spain provided acute and convalescent COVID-19 samples.

Here immunoSEQ multiplex PCR was the method, and the copy in TCRdb shows in-frame clones only, minus some. The sample gives under 250,000 clones, more than 70% of which show up once; roughly 5.2% is in the top ten. The germline V gene has CDR1 LGHDT and CDR2 YNNKEL (reference sequence). The V end was cut by 2 bases, the J end by 10 bases, with 15 bases between. The CDR3 runs to 15 residues. The specimen was peripheral blood. The receptor comes from a woman aged 80 or older with COVID-19, enrolled during active disease. This chain uses TRBV3-1 (or the pseudogene TRBV3-2) with TRBJ1-6, with D tentatively TRBD1 (6 bases). The CDR3 reads CASSQLPGEGSPLHF. CDR3 DNA: TGTGCCAGCAGCCAACTGCCAGGGGAAGGATCACCCCTCCACTTT.